One TCR beta chain is described in this entry. Its antigen remains unknown. Amplification of ligated cDNA took four PCR rounds with SP2 and nested alpha and beta constant primers. For blood and skin samples, reverse transcription used TCR alpha and beta constant primers. TCRdb re-derived calls from the 5' RACE reads in MiXCR, one entry per CDR3 protein. The data contain over 50,000 distinct CDR3 sequences, 6% to 8.5% of them singletons. Germline CDR1 reads SEHNR; CDR2 reads FQNEAQ (reference sequence). V gave up 8 bases and J gave up 2 bases, with 7 bases separating them. The CDR3 totals 12 residues. This sample was included in a study of naive and memory T cell subsets. Whole-study findings and limits: This RNA-based method may be sensitive to activation-related transcript changes.

An oligonucleotide containing a UMI was ligated to the 3' end of TCR cDNA. RNA was extracted from 2 to 3 ml of whole blood of healthy adults. Reverse transcription used DNase-treated unsorted total RNA, aiming for roughly 1 to 1,100 ng. This TCR was sampled from a female donor in good health. J is TRBJ1-3 and V is TRBV7-9; no reliable D call. This chain's CDR3 is CASGLPGNTIYF. The CDR3 DNA reads as TGTGCCAGCGGTTTGCCTGGAAACACCATATATTTT.